The 17 T cell receptor beta chains presented below share a single source sample, sequenced in a study of CD8 T cells in Susac syndrome. Roughly 0.45 to 1 ug RNA was reverse transcribed with random hexamers. A single record per CDR3 protein comes from TCRdb applying MiXCR to the immunoSEQ multiplex PCR reads. The sample lists around 300,000 distinct CDR3 sequences, approximately 85% seen once, with roughly 0.21% in the top ten. The sequenced sample was CD8+ T cells from PBMCs. These receptor sequences come from a human donor with multiple sclerosis.

The rearrangement joins TRBV4-1 to TRBJ2-1; D is unclear. Per germline, CDR1 MGHRA and CDR2 YSYEKL. V lost 1 base, J lost 0 bases, and 16 bases lay in between. The length of the CDR3 is 18 residues. CDR3 loop: CASSQVALVVGSYNEQFF. The CDR3 DNA reads as TGCGCCAGCAGCCAAGTGGCCCTTGTGGTTGGCTCCTACAATGAGCAGTTCTTC.

This clonotype was picked up a small number of times. The J gene is TRBJ2-2, the V gene TRBV6-5; TRBD1 is a possible D gene (5 bases). Trimming removed 1 base from V and 5 bases from J, with 11 bases in between. The CDR3 extends over 15 amino acids. Germline V gives CDR1 MNHEY, CDR2 SVGAGI. The CDR3 protein is CASSYLDKGTGELFF. CDR3 sequence (DNA): TGTGCCAGCAGTTACTTGGACAAGGGGACCGGGGAGCTGTTTTTT.

V gene TRBV6-2 or TRBV6-3 combines with J gene TRBJ1-2, with D hard to call. The ends were cut back, 4 bases at V and 6 bases at J, with 9 bases in the middle. The germline V gene has CDR1 MNHEY and CDR2 SVGEGT. The CDR3 length is 12 residues. The CDR3 sequence is CASSSLTNGYTF. In nucleotides, the CDR3 is TGTGCCAGCAGTTCCCTCACAAATGGCTACACCTTC.

The chain joins TRBV7-2 to TRBJ1-5; tentatively, D is TRBD1 (5 bases). The CDR3 has 17 residues. The germline V gene has CDR1 SGHTA and CDR2 FQGNSA. Trimming removed 0 bases from V and 0 bases from J, with 12 bases in between. The CDR3, as DNA: TGTGCCAGCAGCTTAGCGAGGAACAGGTATAGCAATCAGCCCCAGCATTTT. Residues: CASSLARNRYSNQPQHF.

This clonotype was seen just once. The rearrangement joins TRBV28 to TRBJ2-7; perhaps TRBD2 as D (6 bases). The CDR3 is 13 residues long. The ends were cut back, 9 bases at V and 3 bases at J, with 15 bases in the middle. Germline V lookup: CDR1 MDHEN, CDR2 SYDVKM. The CDR3 spells CASTWRGVYEQYF. The CDR3 DNA follows: TGTGCCAGTACTTGGCGGGGAGTCTACGAGCAGTACTTC. Drawing the rest from reference TRBV28 and TRBJ2-7, the complete variable domain is DVKVTQSSRYLVKRTGEKVFLECVQDMDHENMFWYRQDPGLGLRLIYFSYDVKMKEKGDIPEGYSVSREKKERFSLILESASTNQTSMYLCASTWRGVYEQYFGPGTRLTVT.

This rearrangement joins TRBV27 to TRBJ1-1; D uncertain. CDR3 length: 14 residues. CDR1 MNHEY and CDR2 SMNVEV come from the germline V gene (reference sequence). V was pared by 7 bases and J by 2 bases, with 14 bases between. CDR3 sequence: CASTGLGGNTEAFF. In nucleotides, the CDR3 is TGTGCCAGCACCGGCTTGGGCGGCAACACTGAAGCTTTCTTT.

The chain couples TRBV6-4 to TRBJ2-1; TRBD2 aligns across 10 bases. The CDR3 consists of 20 residues. Losses at the gene ends were 0 bases for V and 0 bases for J; bases not matched to a gene: 11. CDR1 is MRHNA, CDR2 SNTAGT, per germline. The CDR3 region has the DNA TGTGCCAGCAGTGACTCGATCTCAGCGGGAGGGGGGATCTCCTACAATGAGCAGTTCTTC. It yields the protein CASSDSISAGGGISYNEQFF.

The V gene is TRBV19, the J gene TRBJ2-7, with 12 bases identical to TRBD2. The V and J ends lost 5 bases and 2 bases, in that order; junction bases with no gene match: 4. The CDR3 contains 15 residues. Germline loops: CDR1 LNHDA, CDR2 SQIVND (reference sequence). Here the CDR3 reads CASSPGLAGTYEQYF. CDR3 sequence (DNA): TGTGCCAGTAGTCCAGGACTAGCGGGGACCTACGAGCAGTACTTC.

V gene TRBV7-6 combines with J gene TRBJ2-1; TRBD2 agrees at 8 bases. Germline assignment: CDR1 SGHVS and CDR2 FNYEAQ. The CDR3 has 15 amino acids. The ends lost 5 bases at V and 1 base at J; junction bases unmatched: 4. The chain's CDR3 is CASSTTSESYNEQFF. DNA for the CDR3: TGTGCCAGCAGCACGACTAGCGAATCCTACAATGAGCAGTTCTTC.

The chain is built from TRBV20-1 and TRBJ2-3, with D hard to call. Trimming took off 7 bases at V and 9 bases at J, with 11 bases between the two ends. This CDR3 has 10 residues. Germline V lookup: CDR1 DFQATT, CDR2 SNEGSKA (reference sequence). The CDR3 bases are TGCAGTGGAATAGTAGAAACGCAGTATTTT. Its translation: CSGIVETQYF.

The V call is TRBV20-1, the J call TRBJ2-5; possible D gene TRBD1, 5 bases. The germline CDR1 and CDR2 sequences are DFQATT and SNEGSKA (reference sequence). V was clipped by 3 bases and J by 4 bases, with 12 bases between them. The CDR3 runs to 13 residues. The CDR3 loop reads CSASQGARETQYF. Here the CDR3 DNA reads TGCAGTGCTAGTCAAGGGGCTCGAGAGACCCAGTACTTC.

This sequence joins TRBV5-1 and TRBJ2-1; unclear D gene. The CDR3 extends over 15 amino acids. Per the germline V gene, CDR1 is SGHRS and CDR2 is YFSETQ. V was shortened by 2 bases and J by 7 bases, with 16 bases between the two germline ends. CDR3 sequence reads: CASSFYGPTANEQFF. CDR3 coding DNA: TGCGCCAGCAGCTTTTATGGACCCACGGCAAATGAGCAGTTCTTC. Full variable domain (missing parts from reference TRBV5-1 and TRBJ2-1): KAGVTQTPRYLIKTRGQQVTLSCSPISGHRSVSWYQQTPGQGLQFLFEYFSETQRNKGNFPGRFSGRQFSNSRSEMNVSTLELGDSALYLCASSFYGPTANEQFFGPGTRLTVL.

This clonotype came up once. The chain joins TRBV20-1 to TRBJ2-7, with D perhaps TRBD2 (6 bases). V was pared by 0 bases and J by 1 base, with 25 bases between. The CDR3 is 19 amino acids. Per germline, CDR1 DFQATT and CDR2 SNEGSKA (reference sequence). The CDR3 is CSAREEVNREELGSYEQYF. CDR3 bases: TGCAGTGCTAGAGAGGAAGTGAATAGGGAGGAATTGGGGTCCTACGAGCAGTACTTC.

This chain links TRBV2 with TRBJ2-7; 9 bases line up with TRBD2. The CDR3 consists of 13 residues. Looked up from germline, CDR1 is SNHLY and CDR2 is FYNNEI. Losses at the gene ends were 7 bases for V and 5 bases for J; bases not matched to a gene: 6. CDR3 amino acids: CASTQGLAHEQYF. In DNA form, the CDR3 reads TGTGCCAGCACCCAGGGACTAGCCCACGAGCAGTACTTC.

This chain uses TRBV11-2 with TRBJ2-5, with 8 bases aligning to TRBD2. The germline CDR1 and CDR2 sequences are SGHAT and FQNNGV. V was pared by 5 bases and J by 3 bases, with 11 bases of the junction left unmatched. The CDR3 loop spans 16 amino acids. CDR3: CASSKEPGLDEETQYF. CDR3 DNA: TGTGCCAGCAGCAAAGAGCCGGGACTAGATGAAGAGACCCAGTACTTC. Full variable domain (outside the CDR3, taken from reference TRBV11-2 and TRBJ2-5): EAGVAQSPRYKIIEKRQSVAFWCNPISGHATLYWYQQILGQGPKLLIQFQNNGVVDDSQLPKDRFSAERLKGVDSTLKIQPAKLEDSAVYLCASSKEPGLDEETQYFGPGTRLLVL.

Details on this clonotype: The junction departs from germline at one end; a sequencing error may be responsible. This chain uses TRBV7-9 with TRBJ2-7; maybe TRBD2 (6 bases). Looked up from germline, CDR1 is SEHNR and CDR2 is FQNEAQ (reference sequence). This CDR3 region has 14 residues. The DNA for the CDR3 is TGTGCCAACAGCTTAGTATCTGCGGGACGCGAGCAGTACTTC. Its protein product is CANSLVSAGREQYF.

The gene calls are TRBV7-6 and TRBJ1-2; 9 nucleotides agree with TRBD1. The V gene end was trimmed by 1 base and the J gene end by 4 bases; junction bases not matched to a gene: 7. Germline V gene data show CDR1 as SGHVS and CDR2 as FNYEAQ. The CDR3 contains 16 residues. CDR3 sequence reads: CASSLEGETGGYGYTF. For the CDR3, the DNA is TGTGCCAGCAGCTTAGAGGGCGAGACAGGGGGCTATGGCTACACCTTC.